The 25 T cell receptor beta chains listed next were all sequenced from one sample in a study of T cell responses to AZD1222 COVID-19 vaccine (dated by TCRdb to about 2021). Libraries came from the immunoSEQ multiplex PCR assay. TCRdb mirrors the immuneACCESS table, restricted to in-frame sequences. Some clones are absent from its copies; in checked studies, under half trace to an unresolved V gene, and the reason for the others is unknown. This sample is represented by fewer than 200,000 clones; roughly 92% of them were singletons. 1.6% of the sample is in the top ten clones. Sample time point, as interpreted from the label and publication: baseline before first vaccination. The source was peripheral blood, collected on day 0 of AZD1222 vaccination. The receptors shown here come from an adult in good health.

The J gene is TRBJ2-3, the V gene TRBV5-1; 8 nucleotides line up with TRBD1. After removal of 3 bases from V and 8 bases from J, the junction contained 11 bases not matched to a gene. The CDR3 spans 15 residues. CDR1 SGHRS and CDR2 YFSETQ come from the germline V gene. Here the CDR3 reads CASSSGTGVQGTQYF. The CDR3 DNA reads TGCGCCAGCAGCTCCGGGACAGGAGTCCAGGGTACGCAGTATTTT.

In nucleotides, the CDR3 is TGTGCCAGCAGTGAAGGTAGGGGCAATCAGCCCCAGCATTTT. It is translated as CASSEGRGNQPQHF. The genes are TRBV6-1 and TRBJ1-5; D uncertain. CDR3 size: 14 residues. The V end lost 1 base, the J end lost 2 bases, and 6 bases lay between the germline ends. CDR1 and CDR2 (germline): MNHNS, SASEGT.

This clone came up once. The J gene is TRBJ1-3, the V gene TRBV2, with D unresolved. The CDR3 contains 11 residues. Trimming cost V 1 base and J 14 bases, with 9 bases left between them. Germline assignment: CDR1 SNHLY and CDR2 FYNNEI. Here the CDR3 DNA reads TGTGCCAGCAGTGAAGAAGGATCGGTATATTTT. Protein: CASSEEGSVYF. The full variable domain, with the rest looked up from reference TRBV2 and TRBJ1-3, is EPEVTQTPSHQVTQMGQEVILRCVPISNHLYFYWYRQILGQKVEFLVSFYNNEISEKSEIFDDQFSVERPDGSNFTLKIRSTKLEDSAMYFCASSEEGSVYFGEGSWLTVV.

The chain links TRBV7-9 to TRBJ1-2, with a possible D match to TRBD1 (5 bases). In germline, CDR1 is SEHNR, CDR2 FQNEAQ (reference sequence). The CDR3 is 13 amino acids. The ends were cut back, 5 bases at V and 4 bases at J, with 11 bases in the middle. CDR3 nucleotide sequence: TGTGCCAGCAGCCCGGGGACTGCCTATGGCTACACCTTC. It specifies CASSPGTAYGYTF.

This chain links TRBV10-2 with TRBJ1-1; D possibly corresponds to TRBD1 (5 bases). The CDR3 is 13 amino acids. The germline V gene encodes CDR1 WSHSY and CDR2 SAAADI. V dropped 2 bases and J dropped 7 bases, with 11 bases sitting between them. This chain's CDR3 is CASSEARVVEAFF. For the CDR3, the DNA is TGCGCCAGCAGTGAGGCCAGGGTGGTTGAAGCTTTCTTT.

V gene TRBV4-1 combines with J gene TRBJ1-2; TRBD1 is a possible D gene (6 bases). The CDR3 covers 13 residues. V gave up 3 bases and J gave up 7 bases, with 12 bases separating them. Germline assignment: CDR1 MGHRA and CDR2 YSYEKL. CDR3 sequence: CASSQWTVGGYTF. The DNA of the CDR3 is TGCGCCAGCAGCCAGTGGACAGTGGGTGGCTACACCTTC.

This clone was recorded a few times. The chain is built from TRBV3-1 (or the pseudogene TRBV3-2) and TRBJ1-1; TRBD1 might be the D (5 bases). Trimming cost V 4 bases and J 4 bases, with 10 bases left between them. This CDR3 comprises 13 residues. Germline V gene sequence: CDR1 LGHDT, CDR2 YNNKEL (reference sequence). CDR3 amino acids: CASSRIGGTEAFF. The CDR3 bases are TGTGCCAGCAGCCGGATCGGGGGCACTGAAGCTTTCTTT.

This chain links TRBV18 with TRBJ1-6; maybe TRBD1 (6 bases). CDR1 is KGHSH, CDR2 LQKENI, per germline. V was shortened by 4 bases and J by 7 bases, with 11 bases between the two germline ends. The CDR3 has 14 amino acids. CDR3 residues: CASSLQGFNSPLHF. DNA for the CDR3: TGTGCCAGCTCACTGCAGGGGTTCAATTCACCCCTCCACTTT.

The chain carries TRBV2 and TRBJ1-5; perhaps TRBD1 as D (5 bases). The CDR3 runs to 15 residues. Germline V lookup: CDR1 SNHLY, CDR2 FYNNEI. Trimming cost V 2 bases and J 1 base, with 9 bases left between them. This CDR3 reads CASSEKGLSNQPQHF. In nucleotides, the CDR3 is TGTGCCAGCAGTGAAAAGGGGTTAAGCAATCAGCCCCAGCATTTT.

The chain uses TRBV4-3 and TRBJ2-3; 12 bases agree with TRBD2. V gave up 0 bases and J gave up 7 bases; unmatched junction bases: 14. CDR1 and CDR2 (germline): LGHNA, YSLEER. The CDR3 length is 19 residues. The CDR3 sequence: CASSQDVTSGGTRVNTQYF. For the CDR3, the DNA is TGCGCCAGCAGCCAAGATGTTACTAGCGGGGGGACCCGCGTAAATACGCAGTATTTT.

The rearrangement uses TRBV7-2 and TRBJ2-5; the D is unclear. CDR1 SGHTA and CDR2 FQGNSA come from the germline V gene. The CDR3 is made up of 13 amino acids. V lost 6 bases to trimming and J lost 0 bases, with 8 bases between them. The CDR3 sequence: CASSSSNQETQYF. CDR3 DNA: TGTGCCAGCAGTTCCTCAAACCAAGAGACCCAGTACTTC.

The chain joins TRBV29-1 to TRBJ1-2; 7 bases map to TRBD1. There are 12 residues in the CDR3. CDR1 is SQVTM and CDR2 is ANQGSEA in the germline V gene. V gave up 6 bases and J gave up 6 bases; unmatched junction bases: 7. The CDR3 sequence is CSVRRTGDGYTF. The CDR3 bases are TGCAGCGTCCGCCGGACAGGCGATGGCTACACCTTC.

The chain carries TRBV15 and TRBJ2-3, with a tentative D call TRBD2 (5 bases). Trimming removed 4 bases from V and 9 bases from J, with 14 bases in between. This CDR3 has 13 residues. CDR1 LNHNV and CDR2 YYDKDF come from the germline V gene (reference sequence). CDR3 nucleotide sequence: TGTGCCACCAGCACTAGGGCGGGCAAAACGCAGTATTTT. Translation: CATSTRAGKTQYF.

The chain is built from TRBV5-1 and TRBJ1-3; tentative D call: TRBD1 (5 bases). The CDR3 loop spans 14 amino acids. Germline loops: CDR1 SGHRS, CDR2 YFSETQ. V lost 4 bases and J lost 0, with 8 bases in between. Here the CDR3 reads CASSGGASGNTIYF. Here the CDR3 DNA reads TGCGCCAGCAGCGGGGGTGCCTCTGGAAACACCATATATTTT.

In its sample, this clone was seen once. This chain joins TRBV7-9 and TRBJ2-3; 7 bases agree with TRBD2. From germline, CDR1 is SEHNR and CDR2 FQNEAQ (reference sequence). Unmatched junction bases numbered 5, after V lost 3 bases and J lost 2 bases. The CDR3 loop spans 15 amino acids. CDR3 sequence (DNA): TGTGCCAGCAGCTTCGGGACTACCCTCACAGATACGCAGTATTTT. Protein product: CASSFGTTLTDTQYF.

CDR3 nucleotides: TGTGCCAGCAGCTTAACGAGCGCGGGGGGGGCCGGGGAGCTGTTTTTT. It specifies CASSLTSAGGAGELFF. This chain connects TRBV7-3 to TRBJ2-2; 9 bases map to TRBD2. The V gene's germline CDR1 is SGHTA and CDR2 FQGTGA. V shed 0 bases and J 6 bases; nucleotides not matched to a gene: 5. The CDR3 is 16 amino acids.

CDR3 nucleotide sequence: TGCAGTGCTAGTCGGCAGGGAAACTATGGCTACACCTTC. As protein: CSASRQGNYGYTF. This chain uses TRBV20-1 with TRBJ1-2; a possible D gene is TRBD1 (5 bases). Trimming removed 3 bases from V and 2 bases from J, with 10 bases in between. CDR3 length equals 13 residues. The germline CDR1 and CDR2 sequences are DFQATT and SNEGSKA (reference sequence).

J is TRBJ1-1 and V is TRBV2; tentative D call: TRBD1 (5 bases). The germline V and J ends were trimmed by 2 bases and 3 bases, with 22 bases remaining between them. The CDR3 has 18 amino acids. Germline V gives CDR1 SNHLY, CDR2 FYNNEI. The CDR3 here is CASSERAGRTTWHTEAFF. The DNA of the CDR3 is TGTGCCAGCAGTGAACGGGCAGGGCGGACGACCTGGCACACTGAAGCTTTCTTT.

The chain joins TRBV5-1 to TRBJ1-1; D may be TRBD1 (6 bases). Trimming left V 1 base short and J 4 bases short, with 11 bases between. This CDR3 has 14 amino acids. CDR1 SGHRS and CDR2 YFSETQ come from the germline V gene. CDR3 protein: CASSLIQGGTEAFF. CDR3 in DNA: TGCGCCAGCAGCTTGATACAGGGAGGCACTGAAGCTTTCTTT. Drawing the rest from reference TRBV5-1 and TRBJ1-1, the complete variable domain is KAGVTQTPRYLIKTRGQQVTLSCSPISGHRSVSWYQQTPGQGLQFLFEYFSETQRNKGNFPGRFSGRQFSNSRSEMNVSTLELGDSALYLCASSLIQGGTEAFFGQGTRLTVV.

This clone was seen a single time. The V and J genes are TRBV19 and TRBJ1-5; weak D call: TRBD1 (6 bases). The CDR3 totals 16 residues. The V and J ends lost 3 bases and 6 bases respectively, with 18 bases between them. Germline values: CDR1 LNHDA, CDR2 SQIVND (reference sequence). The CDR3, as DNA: TGTGCCAGTAGTATTCCCTTCCAGGGGATGGGTCAGCCCCAGCATTTT. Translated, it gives CASSIPFQGMGQPQHF.

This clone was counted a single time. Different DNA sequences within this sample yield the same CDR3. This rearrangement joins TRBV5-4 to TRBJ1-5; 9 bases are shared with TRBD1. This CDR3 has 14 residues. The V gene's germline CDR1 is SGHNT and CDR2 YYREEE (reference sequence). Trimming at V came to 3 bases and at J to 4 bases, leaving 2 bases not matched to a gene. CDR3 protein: CASSSDRGNQPQHF. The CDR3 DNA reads TGTGCCAGCAGCTCAGACAGGGGGAATCAGCCCCAGCATTTT.

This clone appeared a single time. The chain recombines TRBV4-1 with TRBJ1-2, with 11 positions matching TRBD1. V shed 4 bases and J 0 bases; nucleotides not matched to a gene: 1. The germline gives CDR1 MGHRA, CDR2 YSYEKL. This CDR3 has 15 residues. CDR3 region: CASSPGQGANYGYTF. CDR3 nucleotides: TGCGCCAGCAGCCCGGGACAGGGGGCTAACTATGGCTACACCTTC.

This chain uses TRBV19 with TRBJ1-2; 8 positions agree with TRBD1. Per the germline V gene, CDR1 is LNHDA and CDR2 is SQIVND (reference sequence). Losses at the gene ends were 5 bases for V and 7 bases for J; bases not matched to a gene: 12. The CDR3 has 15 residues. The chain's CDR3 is CASSARTGNWVGYTF. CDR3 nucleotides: TGTGCCAGTAGTGCACGGACAGGGAATTGGGTTGGCTACACCTTC.

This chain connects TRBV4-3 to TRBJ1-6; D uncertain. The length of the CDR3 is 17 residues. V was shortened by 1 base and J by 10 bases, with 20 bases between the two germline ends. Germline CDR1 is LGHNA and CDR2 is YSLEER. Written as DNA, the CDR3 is TGCGCCAGCAGCCAAGGCTACGGGGATACGAGGAGATCACCCCTCCACTTT. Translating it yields CASSQGYGDTRRSPLHF.

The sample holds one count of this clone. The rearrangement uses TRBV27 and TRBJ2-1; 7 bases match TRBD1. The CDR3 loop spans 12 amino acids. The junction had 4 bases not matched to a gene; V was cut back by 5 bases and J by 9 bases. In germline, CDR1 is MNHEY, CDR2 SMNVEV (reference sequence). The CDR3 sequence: CASSLTGAEQFF. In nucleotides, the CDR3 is TGTGCCAGCAGTCTTACAGGGGCTGAGCAGTTCTTC.